This is a list of T cell receptor beta chains from one sample in a study of OX40 agonist ivuxolimab in advanced cancers. Generated by immunoSEQ multiplex PCR, the TCRdb table keeps only in-frame clones and is missing some. The repertoire has fewer than 100,000 clones, 70% to 90% of them found once; the top ten carry 9% to 10%. The sample was CD4+ or CD8+ T cells sorted from blood, taken in a trial of the OX40 agonist ivuxolimab. These receptors all come from an adult with an advanced solid tumor such as melanoma, head and neck, liver or kidney cancer. CDR3s include the opening cysteine and the closing phenylalanine or tryptophan. D genes are given only for firm matches. The size field is filled for only some rows; it gives once, few, many or a size class.

cdr3_nt | cdr3_aa | d_call | v_call | clone_size | j_call | cdr3_length
TGTGCCAGCGCCTACCAGACAAATAATAATTCACCCCTCCACTTT | CASAYQTNNNSPLHF | NA | TRBV18 | NA | TRBJ1-6 | 15
TGTGTGGTCAAGCGGGGCTATGGCTACACCTTC | CVVKRGYGYTF | NA | TRBV28 | NA | TRBJ1-2 | 11
TGCGCCAGCAGTGACAGCTCCTACGAGCAGTACTTC | CASSDSSYEQYF | NA | TRBV10-1 | few | TRBJ2-7 | 12
TGTGCCAGCAGATCCGGGACAGGCGAGGGGTCACCCCTCCACTTT | CASRSGTGEGSPLHF | TRBD1 | TRBV11-2 | NA | TRBJ1-6 | 15
TGTGCCAGTAGTATAGATCTGGGGGTTATCACTGAAGCTTTCTTT | CASSIDLGVITEAFF | NA | TRBV19 | NA | TRBJ1-1 | 15
TGTGCCAGCAGCTCAGGCTTTGAAGCTTTCTTT | CASSSGFEAFF | NA | TRBV6-6 | NA | TRBJ1-1 | 11
TGTGCTAGTGGTTTGGTACAGGGGATGAAGGAGCCCCAGCATTTT | CASGLVQGMKEPQHF | TRBD1 | TRBV12-5 | few | TRBJ1-5 | 15
TGTGCCAGTAGTACCCCCGGGACTAGCGGGAGTTACGAGCAGTACTTC | CASSTPGTSGSYEQYF | TRBD2 | TRBV19 | NA | TRBJ2-7 | 16
TGTGCCAGTTCTACCGGGACAGGGAATTTCAATGAGCAGTTCTTC | CASSTGTGNFNEQFF | TRBD1 | TRBV19 | NA | TRBJ2-1 | 15
TGTGCCAGCAGCTTGGGCGGGGACATCTATGGCTACACCTTC | CASSLGGDIYGYTF | NA | TRBV5-4 | NA | TRBJ1-2 | 14
TGTGCCAGCAGCTTGTGGGGACAGAGTAACACTGAAGCTTTCTTT | CASSLWGQSNTEAFF | TRBD1 | TRBV5-6 | few | TRBJ1-1 | 15
TGTGCCAGCCAAAGAACTAGCGGGAGATATACGCAGTATTTT | CASQRTSGRYTQYF | TRBD2 | TRBV27 | NA | TRBJ2-3 | 14
TGTGCCAGCAGCTTGTCAGGGCGGCAGCCCCAGCATTTT | CASSLSGRQPQHF | NA | TRBV7-2 | NA | TRBJ1-5 | 13
TGCAGCGCCGCGGGATGGGCCCCAGCCCAAGAGACCCAGTACTTC | CSAAGWAPAQETQYF | NA | TRBV29-1 | NA | TRBJ2-5 | 15
TGTGCCAGCAGCCAGCGGAGGGGGGAGACCCAGTACTTC | CASSQRRGETQYF | NA | TRBV7-6 | NA | TRBJ2-5 | 13
TGTGCCAGCAGCCTTAGACTAGCGGGGCGCCATTTGTACCAAGAGACCCAGTACTTC | CASSLRLAGRHLYQETQYF | TRBD2 | TRBV14 | NA | TRBJ2-5 | 19
TGTGCCAGCAGTGAACATACCGGGGTAGATACGCAGTATTTT | CASSEHTGVDTQYF | NA | TRBV2 | NA | TRBJ2-3 | 14
TGCGCCAGCAGCCAGTTACCGGGACAAACATTCAAAAACATTCAGTACTTC | CASSQLPGQTFKNIQYF | NA | TRBV4-1 | NA | TRBJ2-4 | 17
TGTGCCAGCTCACCACGTGACAGGGGGCAGTTCTTC | CASSPRDRGQFF | TRBD1 | TRBV18 | NA | TRBJ2-1 | 12
TGTGCAAAGCCGGGACAGGGGTATAGCAATCAGCCCCAGCATTTT | CAKPGQGYSNQPQHF | NA | TRBV12-2 | NA | TRBJ1-5 | 15
TGTGCCAGCTCCCTCCGGGGAGCCTCTAATGAAAAACTGTTTTTT | CASSLRGASNEKLFF | NA | TRBV18 | NA | TRBJ1-4 | 15
TGCGCCAGCAGCTCCGGGGAGGTCGGAAACACCATATATTTT | CASSSGEVGNTIYF | NA | TRBV5-1 | NA | TRBJ1-3 | 14
TGCGCCAGCAGCCGTGATGCAGGGATGAACACCGGGGAGCTGTTTTTT | CASSRDAGMNTGELFF | NA | TRBV5-1 | NA | TRBJ2-2 | 16
TGTGCCAGTAAGAGCCAGGCCGGGAACACTGAAGCTTTCTTT | CASKSQAGNTEAFF | NA | TRBV19 | NA | TRBJ1-1 | 14
TGTGCCAGTAGGGTGGGACGTGGCTACACCTTC | CASRVGRGYTF | NA | TRBV19 | few | TRBJ1-2 | 11
TGCGCCAGCAACTTGGACAGGGTGGGGGAGCAGTACTTC | CASNLDRVGEQYF | TRBD1 | TRBV5-1 | NA | TRBJ2-7 | 13
TGTGCCATCAGTGAGCCTAGCGGCACGGGTCAGGATGAAGCTTTCTTT | CAISEPSGTGQDEAFF | NA | TRBV10-3 | medium-sized | TRBJ1-1 | 16
TGTGCCAGCAGCATTCCGGGACAGGATGAAAAACTGTTTTTT | CASSIPGQDEKLFF | TRBD1 | TRBV5-4 | NA | TRBJ1-4 | 14
TGTGCCAGCAGCCCGAGACAGAACACTGAAGCTTTCTTT | CASSPRQNTEAFF | NA | TRBV7-9 | NA | TRBJ1-1 | 13
TGCGCCAGCAGCTTGCAAGGGGGTAGTGGCTACACCTTC | CASSLQGGSGYTF | NA | TRBV5-1 | NA | TRBJ1-2 | 13
TGTGCCAGCAGTTCTCTAGCGGGCACAGATACGCAGTATTTT | CASSSLAGTDTQYF | TRBD2 | TRBV27 | NA | TRBJ2-3 | 14
TGTGCCAGCAGCTTCGCAGGGGAACAAGAGACCCAGTACTTC | CASSFAGEQETQYF | NA | TRBV11-2 | NA | TRBJ2-5 | 14
TGTGCCAGAGGGACAGGGTGGGTCCAAAACATTCAGTACTTC | CARGTGWVQNIQYF | TRBD1 | TRBV6-1 | NA | TRBJ2-4 | 14
TGTGCCAGCAGTCGACGACTAGCGGGGGATGAAGAGACCCAGTACTTC | CASSRRLAGDEETQYF | TRBD2 | TRBV2 | NA | TRBJ2-5 | 16
TGTGCCAGCAGTGTAGGGGGCCCCGGGGAGCTGTTTTTT | CASSVGGPGELFF | TRBD1 | TRBV2 | NA | TRBJ2-2 | 13
TGTGCCAGCGGCTCGGGGGCCTACGAGCAGTACTTC | CASGSGAYEQYF | NA | TRBV28 | NA | TRBJ2-7 | 12
TGCAGCGTAGAAAGACTAGCAGGCTCCTACAATGAGCAGTTCTTC | CSVERLAGSYNEQFF | TRBD2 | TRBV29-1 | NA | TRBJ2-1 | 15
TGTGCCACCAGCAGAGATGTGCAGGATGAAGCTTTCTTT | CATSRDVQDEAFF | NA | TRBV15 | NA | TRBJ1-1 | 13
TGCGCCAGCAGCTTGGCGTCAGTTTATGGCTACACCTTC | CASSLASVYGYTF | NA | TRBV5-1 | NA | TRBJ1-2 | 13
TGTGCCACCCACGGACAGGGGGCAGGTCAGCCCCAGCATTTT | CATHGQGAGQPQHF | TRBD1 | TRBV10-3 | NA | TRBJ1-5 | 14
TGTGCCAGCAGCGCCGTTTGGGGGACCGGCACAGATACGCAGTATTTT | CASSAVWGTGTDTQYF | NA | TRBV6-4 | once | TRBJ2-3 | 16
TGTGCCAGCAGTTTAGGTGGACAGGGTGATAGGGAGCAGTACTTC | CASSLGGQGDREQYF | TRBD1 | TRBV28 | NA | TRBJ2-7 | 15
TGTGCCAGTAGTGCCGGGACGCGGGATGAAAAACTGTTTTTT | CASSAGTRDEKLFF | NA | TRBV19 | NA | TRBJ1-4 | 14
TGTGCCAGCAGTATGGGGACAGTCCAGAACCGCTACGAGCAGTACTTC | CASSMGTVQNRYEQYF | TRBD1 | TRBV27 | NA | TRBJ2-7 | 16
TGTGCCAGCAGTTTACCGGGGGGCGCATATGGCTACACCTTC | CASSLPGGAYGYTF | NA | TRBV28 | NA | TRBJ1-2 | 14
TGTGCCAGTTCCGTGAGCTCTGGAAACACCATATATTTT | CASSVSSGNTIYF | NA | TRBV28 | NA | TRBJ1-3 | 13
TGCGCCAGCAGCTGGAGTGGTGGGTCCCAAGAGACCCAGTACTTC | CASSWSGGSQETQYF | NA | TRBV5-1 | NA | TRBJ2-5 | 15
TGTGCCAGCAGCCAGGGACAGCCCACAGATACGCAGTATTTT | CASSQGQPTDTQYF | TRBD1 | TRBV11-2 | NA | TRBJ2-3 | 14
TGTGCCAGTAGTATTCTAGGTTACCTTGGGAATTCACCCCTCCACTTT | CASSILGYLGNSPLHF | NA | TRBV19 | NA | TRBJ1-6 | 16
TGTGCCAGCAGCCGGTCGGGGGAGACCCAGTACTTC | CASSRSGETQYF | NA | TRBV11-2 | NA | TRBJ2-5 | 12
TGCGCCAGCAGCTCCGGGACAGGGTCAAGCGATGGCTACACCTTC | CASSSGTGSSDGYTF | TRBD1 | TRBV5-1 | NA | TRBJ1-2 | 15
TGTGCCAGTAGTACCGCTGAGACGCGACAGCCCCAGCATTTT | CASSTAETRQPQHF | NA | TRBV19 | few | TRBJ1-5 | 14
TGTGCCAGCAGGCCAGCCGAACAAGCTTTCTTT | CASRPAEQAFF | NA | TRBV7-9 | NA | TRBJ1-1 | 11
TGTGCCAGCAGCCTGAGCTCCTACAATGAGCAGTTCTTC | CASSLSSYNEQFF | NA | TRBV7-3 | NA | TRBJ2-1 | 13
TGTGCCAGCTCACCACCCCGATCCAGAGGGGATCAAGAGACCCAGTACTTC | CASSPPRSRGDQETQYF | NA | TRBV18 | NA | TRBJ2-5 | 17